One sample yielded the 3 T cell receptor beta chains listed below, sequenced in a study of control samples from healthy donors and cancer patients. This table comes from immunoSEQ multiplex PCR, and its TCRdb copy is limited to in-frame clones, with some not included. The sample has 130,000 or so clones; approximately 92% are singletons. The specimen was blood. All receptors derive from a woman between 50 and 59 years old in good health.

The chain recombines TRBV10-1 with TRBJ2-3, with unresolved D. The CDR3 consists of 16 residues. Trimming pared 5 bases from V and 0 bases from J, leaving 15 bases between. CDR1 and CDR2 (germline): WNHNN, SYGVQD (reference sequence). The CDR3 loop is CASSHLMDASTDTQYF. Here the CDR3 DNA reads TGCGCCAGCAGTCACCTTATGGATGCTAGCACAGATACGCAGTATTTT.

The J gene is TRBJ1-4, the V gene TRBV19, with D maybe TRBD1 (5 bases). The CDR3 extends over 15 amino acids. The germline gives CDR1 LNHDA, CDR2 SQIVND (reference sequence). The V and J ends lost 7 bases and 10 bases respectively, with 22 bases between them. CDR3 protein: CASMTRGGMIAKLFF. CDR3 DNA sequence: TGTGCCAGTATGACAAGGGGCGGAATGATTGCAAAACTGTTTTTT.

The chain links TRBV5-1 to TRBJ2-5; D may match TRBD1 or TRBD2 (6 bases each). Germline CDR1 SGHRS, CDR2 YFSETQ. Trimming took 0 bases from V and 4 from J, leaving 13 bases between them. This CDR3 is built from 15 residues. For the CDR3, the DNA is TGCGCCAGCAGCTTGGTTGCCAGGGGAGGAGAGACCCAGTACTTC. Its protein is CASSLVARGGETQYF.